This T cell receptor beta chain came from a study of beta chain features in type 1 diabetes listed by TCRdb under 2018. Background for the entire study: Mean age, gender distribution, total cell number and subset yield did not differ between patients and healthy donors. The study compared the TCRB repertoires of sorted circulating CD4+ T cell subsets in recently diagnosed type 1 diabetes patients with those in matched healthy donors. Across all samples, around 99 million sorted cells were examined, and cell number per subset correlated strongly with RNA yield. Whereas all 30 or so donors provided naive and central memory subsets, regulatory and stem cell-like memory subsets were isolated from just 8 patients and roughly 8 healthy donors.

Concerning this clone: Its binding antigen is unknown. No base quality values were provided; no much bigger clone lies one nucleotide off.

V and J are truncated by 5 bases and 4 bases respectively, leaving an intervening sequence of 16 bases. Sequences SGHRS (CDR1) and YFSETQ (CDR2) are obtained from the germline V gene. The CDR3 measures 15 amino acids from cysteine to phenylalanine. Only CDR3 DNA remains: 45 bases, in frame from the first base. Overall study outcomes, separate from this receptor: At VDJ recombination sites, patients with type 1 diabetes made fewer insertions and deleted more nucleotides, a pattern implying thymic rearrangement abnormalities. Type 1 diabetes patients showed a moderate but significant shortening of TCRB CDR3 length in all four CD4+ subsets. PCR may preferentially amplify shorter templates, but because patient and control samples were amplified and corrected together, any resulting skew would affect both groups equally. Because cDNA was sequenced instead of genomic DNA, activated cells with high expression could be over-represented, although the groups did not differ in activation or CD3 levels. Only small numbers of individuals were included in the HLA sub-analyses, which left unresolved whether HLA type had any influence on TCRB rearrangement. The naive, central memory and regulatory TCRB repertoires appeared to resemble one another more closely among patients than among healthy donors.

All of the isolated RNA was reverse transcribed with the High Capacity cDNA Reverse Transcription Kit, so expressed TCRB transcripts were sequenced. Deep immunoSEQ sequencing was performed on naive, central memory and regulatory T cell samples, with an average of roughly 4 million total reads per sample. After sorted cells were lysed in RLT buffer, RNA was extracted with DNase-treated RNeasy Micro or Mini kits, with the choice depending on cell number. Each cell subset was processed separately to prevent cross-contamination, with patient and healthy donor samples processed together. Using the immunoSEQ multiplex PCR, TCRB sequences were amplified from cDNA into 87-bp fragments spanning the CDR3 region. Sequencing of the amplicons was performed on the Illumina HiSeq platform. In the source study's methods: PCR bias was computationally corrected using synthetic template baselines, reads within Hamming distance 2 were collapsed, and singletons that could not be merged were discarded. By aligning reads against IMGT, V, D and J genes, CDR3 length, and insertions or deletions at six rearrangement sites were assigned. Clonotype counts were normalized to sorted cell number within each subset before computing true diversity and Gini coefficients with the tcR R package. The overlap coefficient, calculated on TCRB nucleotide sequences, was used to measure repertoire sharing. Out-of-frame TCRB sequences from naive cells were analyzed to stand in for the pre-selection repertoire. TCRdb holds this immuneACCESS table with in-frame rearrangements only. Some clones are missing; in checked studies, unresolved V genes explain under half, and the rest has no known cause. From that table come the V and J calls and clone size; the DNA was used to work out D and trimming. This sample is represented by 240,000 or so clones; 20% of them were singletons. Clones ranked in the top ten supply around 0.028% of the sample.

Each donor gave one peripheral blood draw, averaging approximately 0.11 L, which was collected into heparinised tubes. A BD FACSAria II and a panel including CD45RO, CCR7, CD25, CD127, CD95 and CD27 were used to sort naive, central memory, regulatory and stem cell-like memory CD4+ T cells. A purity above 95% was achieved for all sorted populations. Right away, PBMCs were isolated by Lymphoprep density gradient centrifugation and were stained directly, with no culture step. Samples were stained and sorted in pairs, with one healthy donor and one patient per experiment, so that batch effects were minimized.

The sample was naive CD4+ T cells from blood. The cell subset or site label of this sample denotes: true naive CD4+ T cells. The TCR sequence derives from a woman aged 40 to 49 with type 1 diabetes. The rearrangement joined TRBV5-1 to TRBJ2-1; possibly the D gene is TRBD2, per 6 matching bases. The DNA reads TGCGCCAGCAGGGCCTCCGGGACTCGGTACAATGAGCAGTTCTTC. Its translation reads: CASRASGTRYNEQFF.